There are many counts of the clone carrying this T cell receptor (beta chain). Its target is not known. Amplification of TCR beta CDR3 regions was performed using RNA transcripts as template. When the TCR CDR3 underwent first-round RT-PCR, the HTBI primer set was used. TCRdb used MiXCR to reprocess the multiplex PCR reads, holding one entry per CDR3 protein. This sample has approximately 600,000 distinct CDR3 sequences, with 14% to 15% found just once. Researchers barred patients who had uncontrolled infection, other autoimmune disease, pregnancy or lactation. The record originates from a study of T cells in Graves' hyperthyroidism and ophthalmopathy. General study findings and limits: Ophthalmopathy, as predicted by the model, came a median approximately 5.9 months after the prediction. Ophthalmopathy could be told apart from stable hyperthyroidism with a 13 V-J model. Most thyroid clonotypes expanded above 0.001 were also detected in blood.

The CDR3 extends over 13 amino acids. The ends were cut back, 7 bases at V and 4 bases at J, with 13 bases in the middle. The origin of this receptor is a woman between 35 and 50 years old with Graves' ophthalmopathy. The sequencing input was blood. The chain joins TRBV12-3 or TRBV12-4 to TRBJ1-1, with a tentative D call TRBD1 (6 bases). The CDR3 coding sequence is TGTGCCAGCAACCTACAGGGTCTCACTGAAGCTTTCTTT. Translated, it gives CASNLQGLTEAFF.